This T cell receptor beta chain originates from a study of shared clonotypes between healthy human individuals. Whole-study results and caveats: Across subsets, estimated richness was generally greater for naive than for memory populations. With several donors compared, roughly 5% of naive CD4 clonotypes were shared.

The repertoire was sequenced with immunoSEQ multiplex PCR; TCRdb's copy has only in-frame clones and lacks some. The data show over a million clones, about 84% seen once. Recent vaccinations or acute infections were absent in the healthy HIV-negative adult donors. As to this clone: Its antigen is as yet unknown.

The CDR3 runs to 14 residues. The V end was cut by 8 bases, the J end by 5 bases, with 18 bases between. Germline CDR1 reads SGHNT; CDR2 reads YENEEA. V usage is TRBV11-3 and J usage is TRBJ2-5; possibly TRBD1 for D (6 bases). Sequencing was performed on memory CD4+ T cells from PBMCs. The subset: CD45RA-negative fraction. This TCR was recovered from a young man in good health. Some clones in this sample may be carry-over from other donors' samples. The CDR3 loop reads CASEKGDGIETQYF. As DNA, the CDR3 is TGTGCCAGCGAGAAGGGGGACGGAATCGAGACCCAGTACTTC.